The 24 T cell receptor beta chains below all came from one sample that was sequenced in a study of CD8+ T cells in alopecia areata. The treatment is: oral pan-JAK inhibitor, 5-10 mg twice daily. Sequencing used cDNA as its template, made by extracting RNA and reverse transcribing it. The protocol was immunoSEQ multiplex PCR, while the TCRdb copy is restricted to in-frame clones and leaves out a portion. The sample has roughly 200,000 clones; over 40% are singletons. This material consisted of CD4+ T cells sorted from blood, taken at approximately week 39, from a patient treated with tofacitinib. The receptors here all came from a human donor with alopecia areata.

This clone showed up just a few times. The genes are TRBV2 and TRBJ2-3; the D is unclear. Per germline, CDR1 SNHLY and CDR2 FYNNEI. The length of the CDR3 is 16 residues. V lost 3 bases and J 0 bases, leaving 13 bases between the germline ends. DNA of the CDR3: TGTGCCAGCAGTGATGGCAGGTCGGGTAGCACAGATACGCAGTATTTT. Protein product: CASSDGRSGSTDTQYF.

This clone was seen only a few times. The genes are TRBV21-1 and TRBJ2-5; the D call in the table, TRBD1, was not verified against the DNA. TRBV21-1 corresponds to a pseudogene. CDR3 length: 14 amino acids. CDR3 nucleotides: TGTGCCAGCAGTCCGACAGACCACCAAGAGACCCAGTACTTC. Its protein product is CASSPTDHQETQYF.

This clone turned up a few times. The chain has TRBV5-1 and TRBJ2-2; tentative D call: TRBD1 (6 bases). CDR1 and CDR2 (germline): SGHRS, YFSETQ. This CDR3 has 18 amino acids. Trimming removed 3 bases at V and 1 base at J, with 19 bases between. The CDR3 DNA reads TGCGCCAGCAGCTCCAAAGTATCGACAGGCCAGAACACCGGGGAGCTGTTTTTT. It translates to CASSSKVSTGQNTGELFF. Looking up the rest from reference TRBV5-1 and TRBJ2-2 gives the full variable domain: KAGVTQTPRYLIKTRGQQVTLSCSPISGHRSVSWYQQTPGQGLQFLFEYFSETQRNKGNFPGRFSGRQFSNSRSEMNVSTLELGDSALYLCASSSKVSTGQNTGELFFGEGSRLTVL.

The V call is TRBV29-1, the J call TRBJ1-1; D is unresolved. Trimming took 6 bases from V and 4 from J, leaving 15 bases between them. Looked up from germline, CDR1 is SQVTM and CDR2 is ANQGSEA. The CDR3 loop spans 13 amino acids. The chain's CDR3 is CSVRRTRSTEAFF. The CDR3 coding sequence is TGCAGCGTCCGACGGACGCGGAGCACTGAAGCTTTCTTT.

This clone has a handful of counts. This chain uses TRBV5-1 with TRBJ2-5; the D call may be TRBD1 or TRBD2 (6 bases each). The length of the CDR3 is 13 residues. V was shortened by 5 bases and J by 5 bases, with 13 bases between the two germline ends. Germline CDR1 is SGHRS and CDR2 is YFSETQ. In DNA, the CDR3 is TGCGCCAGCAGTCTTACAGGGAGGGAGACCCAGTACTTC. This translates into CASSLTGRETQYF. Full variable domain (missing parts from reference TRBV5-1 and TRBJ2-5): KAGVTQTPRYLIKTRGQQVTLSCSPISGHRSVSWYQQTPGQGLQFLFEYFSETQRNKGNFPGRFSGRQFSNSRSEMNVSTLELGDSALYLCASSLTGRETQYFGPGTRLLVL.

This rearrangement joins TRBV7-2 to TRBJ2-7; tentatively, D is TRBD2 (6 bases). This CDR3 contains 15 residues. V lost 2 bases, J lost 3 bases, and 14 bases lay in between. CDR1 is SGHTA and CDR2 is FQGNSA in the germline V gene. CDR3 protein: CASSLSPSAYYEQYF. CDR3 DNA sequence: TGTGCCAGCAGCTTAAGTCCTAGCGCCTACTACGAGCAGTACTTC.

The rearrangement joins TRBV20-1 to TRBJ2-1; D is possibly TRBD2 (5 bases). The CDR3 consists of 11 residues. Germline values: CDR1 DFQATT, CDR2 SNEGSKA (reference sequence). V was pared by 6 bases and J by 7 bases, with 10 bases between. CDR3 nucleotide sequence: TGCAGTGCATACTGGAGGAATGAGCAGTTCTTC. It is translated as CSAYWRNEQFF.

This chain connects TRBV7-2 to TRBJ1-3; D gene ambiguous. The V and J ends lost 5 bases and 4 bases respectively, with 9 bases between them. This CDR3 has 13 amino acids. The V gene's germline CDR1 is SGHTA and CDR2 FQGNSA. The DNA of the CDR3 is TGTGCCAGCAGCGATACACAGGGAAACACCATATATTTT. Translating it yields CASSDTQGNTIYF.

The J gene is TRBJ1-2, the V gene TRBV5-1, with D unresolved. Germline V gene lookup returns CDR1 SGHRS and CDR2 YFSETQ. CDR3 length: 13 residues. V lost 0 bases and J 3 bases, leaving 6 bases between the germline ends. The chain's CDR3 is CASSLGPHYGYTF. In nucleotides, the CDR3 is TGCGCCAGCAGCTTGGGTCCGCACTATGGCTACACCTTC.

This clone was detected only a few times. The chain combines TRBV9 with TRBJ1-1; no definite D call. Germline V lookup: CDR1 SGDLS, CDR2 YYNGEE. CDR3 size: 15 residues. Trimming shortened V by 4 bases and J by 0 bases, and 13 bases separated the two germline ends. The CDR3 reads CASSRQVLMNTEAFF. As DNA, the CDR3 is TGTGCCAGCAGCAGGCAGGTGCTCATGAACACTGAAGCTTTCTTT. The full variable domain, with the rest looked up from reference TRBV9 and TRBJ1-1, is DSGVTQTPKHLITATGQRVTLRCSPRSGDLSVYWYQQSLDQGLQFLIQYYNGEERAKGNILERFSAQQFPDLHSELNLSSLELGDSALYFCASSRQVLMNTEAFFGQGTRLTVV.

This clone was seen only a few times. This sample includes further DNA sequences coding for the same CDR3. The chain employs TRBV5-1 and TRBJ2-5; 8 bases are a match to TRBD1. The CDR3 sequence is 14 residues long. Per germline, CDR1 SGHRS and CDR2 YFSETQ. The junction had 4 bases not matched to a gene; V was cut back by 5 bases and J by 1 base. The CDR3 DNA reads as TGCGCCAGCAGATCCGGACAGGGCCAAGAGACCCAGTACTTC. This codes for CASRSGQGQETQYF. Supplemented by reference TRBV5-1 and TRBJ2-5, the full variable domain reads KAGVTQTPRYLIKTRGQQVTLSCSPISGHRSVSWYQQTPGQGLQFLFEYFSETQRNKGNFPGRFSGRQFSNSRSEMNVSTLELGDSALYLCASRSGQGQETQYFGPGTRLLVL.

The rearrangement uses TRBV5-4 and TRBJ1-1; 10 bases match TRBD1. J was trimmed by 8 bases and V by 5 bases; bases with no gene match: 6. This CDR3 comprises 13 residues. The germline V gene encodes CDR1 SGHNT and CDR2 YYREEE (reference sequence). The CDR3 DNA follows: TGTGCCAGCAGACCCGGGACAGGGGACGAAGCTTTCTTT. Its protein product is CASRPGTGDEAFF.

A remark on this clone: The same CDR3 also results from other DNA sequences found in this sample. The chain uses TRBV28 and TRBJ2-5; D is unclear. Trimming took 3 bases from V and 4 from J, leaving 3 bases between them. The germline gives CDR1 MDHEN, CDR2 SYDVKM. CDR3 length: 11 residues. The DNA for the CDR3 is TGTGCCAGCAGTTTTGGAGAGACCCAGTACTTC. Its translation is CASSFGETQYF.

This clone has a handful of counts. CDR3 in amino acids: CAWSPPGQSYEQYF. For the CDR3, the DNA is TGTGCCTGGAGCCCCCCCGGACAGTCCTACGAGCAGTACTTC. The chain carries TRBV30 and TRBJ2-7; D possibly corresponds to TRBD1 (6 bases). V was shortened by 3 bases and J by 1 base, with 13 bases between the two germline ends. Germline V gene lookup returns CDR1 GTSNPN and CDR2 SVGIG (reference sequence). This CDR3 has 14 amino acids.

This clone was observed a few times. This sequence joins TRBV29-1 and TRBJ2-4; the D call may be TRBD1 or TRBD2 (6 bases each). The length of the CDR3 is 15 residues. V gave up 1 base and J gave up 8 bases, with 18 bases separating them. From germline, CDR1 is SQVTM and CDR2 ANQGSEA. The CDR3, as DNA: TGCAGCGTTGAAGGTCGGAGGGGGATTACGGACATTCAGTACTTC. Translation: CSVEGRRGITDIQYF.

CDR3 residues: CASSYLGGQETQYF. The CDR3 region has the DNA TGTGCCAGCAGTTACTTGGGCGGGCAAGAGACCCAGTACTTC. The chain employs TRBV6-5 and TRBJ2-5, with D perhaps TRBD2 (5 bases). The CDR3 has 14 residues. Trimming stripped 1 base from V and 2 bases from J, with 8 bases between. Germline V gene lookup returns CDR1 MNHEY and CDR2 SVGAGI.

With respect to this clone: The same CDR3 also results from other DNA sequences found in this sample. J is TRBJ1-2 and V is TRBV7-2; possibly TRBD1 for D (5 bases). The germline V and J ends were trimmed by 5 bases and 2 bases, with 9 bases remaining between them. CDR3 length equals 13 residues. CDR1 is SGHTA, CDR2 FQGNSA, per germline. CDR3 DNA sequence: TGTGCCAGCAGCCCCCAGGGAAACTATGGCTACACCTTC. Translation: CASSPQGNYGYTF.

This clone was found a few times. This sequence joins TRBV5-8 and TRBJ2-2; D may be TRBD2 (6 bases). The V and J ends lost 2 bases and 3 bases respectively, with 14 bases between them. This CDR3 is built from 16 residues. The V gene's germline CDR1 is SGHTS and CDR2 YDEGEE. CDR3 in DNA: TGTGCCAGCAGCTTACACCCGGGAGCGGACACCGGGGAGCTGTTTTTT. Residues: CASSLHPGADTGELFF.

This clone was seen a few times. Distinct nucleotide sequences in the sample also encode this CDR3. The genes are TRBV5-1 and TRBJ2-7; no definite D call. The CDR3 has 14 residues. Germline V gene data show CDR1 as SGHRS and CDR2 as YFSETQ. The ends were cut back, 0 bases at V and 1 base at J, with 8 bases in the middle. CDR3 loop: CASSLETGSYEQYF. CDR3 in DNA: TGCGCCAGCAGCTTGGAGACCGGATCCTACGAGCAGTACTTC.

The sample holds a few counts of this clone. The V call is TRBV9, the J call TRBJ2-3; 9 bases map to TRBD2. The CDR3 is 15 residues long. Germline CDR1 and CDR2: SGDLS and YYNGEE. V lost 2 bases, J lost 2 bases, and 3 bases stayed unmatched. The CDR3 loop reads CASSVSSGTTDTQYF. The CDR3 DNA reads TGTGCCAGCAGCGTCTCTAGCGGGACCACAGATACGCAGTATTTT.

There are many counts of this clone. The chain joins TRBV19 to TRBJ1-2; no reliable D call. Trimming shortened V by 6 bases and J by 8 bases, and 4 bases separated the two germline ends. Germline V lookup: CDR1 LNHDA, CDR2 SQIVND (reference sequence). This CDR3 is built from 9 residues. CDR3 bases: TGTGCCAGTAGAGGAGGCTACACCTTC. This codes for CASRGGYTF.

This chain connects TRBV9 to TRBJ2-1, with a tentative D call TRBD1 (5 bases). Germline CDR1 is SGDLS and CDR2 is YYNGEE. V was clipped by 0 bases and J by 7 bases, with 14 bases between them. This CDR3 is built from 15 residues. The CDR3 loop is CASSVEGVPRNEQFF. The CDR3 DNA is TGTGCCAGCAGCGTAGAAGGGGTTCCGAGGAATGAGCAGTTCTTC.

V gene TRBV5-4 combines with J gene TRBJ2-5; 8 bases fit TRBD2. The V gene's germline CDR1 is SGHNT and CDR2 YYREEE (reference sequence). The V and J ends lost 3 bases and 2 bases, in that order; junction bases with no gene match: 9. The CDR3 is made up of 16 amino acids. The CDR3 coding sequence is TGTGCCAGCAGCTCCCCCCCCGCGGGAGGTCAAGAGACCCAGTACTTC. It yields the protein CASSSPPAGGQETQYF.

This chain joins TRBV29-1 and TRBJ2-4, with D maybe TRBD2 (6 bases). Trimming removed 4 bases at V and 0 bases at J, with 10 bases between. This CDR3 is built from 14 residues. The germline V gene has CDR1 SQVTM and CDR2 ANQGSEA. CDR3 protein: CSVVGGVAKNIQYF. The CDR3 DNA reads as TGCAGCGTTGTAGGCGGGGTAGCCAAAAACATTCAGTACTTC.